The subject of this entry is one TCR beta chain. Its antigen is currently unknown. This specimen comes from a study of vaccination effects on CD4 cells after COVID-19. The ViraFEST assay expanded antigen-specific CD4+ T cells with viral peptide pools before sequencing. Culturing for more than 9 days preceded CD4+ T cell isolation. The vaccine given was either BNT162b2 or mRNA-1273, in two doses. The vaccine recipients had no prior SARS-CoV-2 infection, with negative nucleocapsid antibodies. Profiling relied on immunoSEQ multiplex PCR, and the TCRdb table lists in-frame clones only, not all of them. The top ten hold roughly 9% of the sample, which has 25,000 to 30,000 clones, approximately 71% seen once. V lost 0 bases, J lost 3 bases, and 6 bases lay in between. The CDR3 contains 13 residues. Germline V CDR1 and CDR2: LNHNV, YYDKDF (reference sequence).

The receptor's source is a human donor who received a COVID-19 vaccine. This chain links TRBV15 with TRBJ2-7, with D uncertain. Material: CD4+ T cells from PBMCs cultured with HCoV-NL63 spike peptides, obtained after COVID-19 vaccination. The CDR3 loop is CATSRDLGYEQYF. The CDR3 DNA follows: TGTGCCACCAGCAGAGATCTAGGCTACGAGCAGTACTTC.